The T cell receptor (beta chain) under discussion was sequenced for a study of cytomegalovirus exposure and HLA in healthy donors. With 60 Vbeta and 13 Jbeta primers, the PCR was carried out. The method was immunoSEQ multiplex PCR; TCRdb's version includes in-frame clones alone and lacks a portion of them. The sample lists 85,000 to 110,000 clones, 66% occurring once. A few counts support this clone. Its specificity is unknown. Study outcomes and limitations: Later genetic work tied a missense DCLRE1C variant to beta-chain V and J trimming.

Healthy bone marrow donors made up the donor group. CDR1 and CDR2 (germline): MGHRA, YSYEKL. V was clipped by 4 bases and J by 2 bases, with 11 bases between them. The CDR3 is made up of 14 amino acids. The clonotype originates from a woman in her fifties or sixties in good health and CMV-seronegative. This chain joins TRBV4-1 and TRBJ1-2; D unresolved. Sequencing used PBMCs. CDR3 sequence (DNA): TGCGCCAGCAGCCCTTATAACGGGAACTATGGCTACACCTTC. Amino acids: CASSPYNGNYGYTF.